This is a list of T cell receptor beta chains from one sample in a study of T cell repertoires in cytomegalovirus infection. One entry per CDR3 protein, called by TCRdb with MiXCR from the reads. The repertoire holds a few hundred thousand distinct CDR3 sequences, with around 9.5% as singletons. Sample: PBMCs. Source of these receptors: a human donor in good health (CMV status not recorded). Some clones in this sample may be carry-over from other donors' samples. The CDR3 runs from the conserved cysteine through the conserved F or W. A D gene is named only where the DNA matches it firmly. The size field is filled for only some rows; it gives once, few, many or a size class.

d_call: NA; clone_size: NA; v_call: TRBV20-1; j_call: TRBJ1-1; cdr3_aa: CSARDGGRLSEAFF; cdr3_nt: TGCAGTGCTAGAGATGGGGGGCGGTTATCTGAAGCTTTCTTT
d_call: TRBD1; clone_size: many; v_call: TRBV6-1; j_call: TRBJ1-2; cdr3_aa: CASSPPRDRYYGYTF; cdr3_nt: TGTGCCAGCAGCCCTCCCCGGGACAGGTACTATGGCTACACCTTC
d_call: NA; clone_size: few; v_call: TRBV7-2; j_call: TRBJ1-6; cdr3_aa: CASSPTGGPLHF; cdr3_nt: TGTGCCAGCAGCCCCACCGGGGGACCCCTCCACTTT
d_call: NA; clone_size: many; v_call: TRBV7-8; j_call: TRBJ1-5; cdr3_aa: CASSLGGTRVSNQPQHF; cdr3_nt: TGTGCCAGCAGCTTAGGCGGGACGAGAGTCAGCAATCAGCCCCAGCATTTT
d_call: TRBD2; clone_size: NA; v_call: TRBV4-1; j_call: TRBJ2-1; cdr3_aa: CASSRSRNFLGLAGGSEQFF; cdr3_nt: TGCGCCAGCAGCCGCAGTCGTAATTTTCTGGGACTAGCGGGAGGCAGTGAGCAGTTCTTC
d_call: NA; clone_size: NA; v_call: TRBV20-1; j_call: TRBJ2-3; cdr3_aa: CSAGLDGGTQYF; cdr3_nt: TGCAGTGCCGGCTTGGACGGAGGTACGCAGTATTTT
d_call: NA; clone_size: many; v_call: TRBV7-2; j_call: TRBJ1-1; cdr3_aa: CASSLEGLSTEAFF; cdr3_nt: TGTGCCAGCAGCTTAGAAGGGTTGAGCACTGAAGCTTTCTTT
d_call: TRBD1; clone_size: NA; v_call: TRBV10-3; j_call: TRBJ1-5; cdr3_aa: CAISESRQGVSNQPQHF; cdr3_nt: TGTGCCATCAGTGAGTCGAGGCAGGGGGTGAGCAATCAGCCCCAGCATTTT
d_call: NA; clone_size: few; v_call: TRBV7-2; j_call: TRBJ1-1; cdr3_aa: CASSFQVSEAFF; cdr3_nt: TGTGCCAGCAGCTTTCAGGTCTCTGAAGCTTTCTTT
d_call: NA; clone_size: NA; v_call: TRBV12-3/TRBV12-4; j_call: TRBJ2-5; cdr3_aa: CASGYQITSGTQYF; cdr3_nt: TGTGCCAGCGGATATCAAATAACGAGCGGGACCCAGTACTTC
d_call: NA; clone_size: many; v_call: TRBV7-2; j_call: TRBJ1-2; cdr3_aa: CASSLSHGAYGYTF; cdr3_nt: TGTGCCAGCAGCTTATCCCACGGAGCATATGGCTACACCTTC
d_call: NA; clone_size: many; v_call: TRBV7-2; j_call: TRBJ1-2; cdr3_aa: CASSLSLGSRAESYTF; cdr3_nt: TGTGCCAGCAGCTTATCTCTGGGATCCCGGGCCGAGAGCTACACCTTC
d_call: NA; clone_size: few; v_call: TRBV6-6; j_call: TRBJ1-3; cdr3_aa: CASIRTGAGNTIYF; cdr3_nt: TGTGCCAGCATCCGGACTGGCGCTGGAAACACCATATATTTT
d_call: TRBD2; clone_size: NA; v_call: TRBV6-6; j_call: TRBJ2-1; cdr3_aa: CASSPSGGRGVLEQFF; cdr3_nt: TGTGCCAGCAGCCCTTCTGGCGGGCGGGGGGTGTTAGAGCAGTTCTTC
d_call: TRBD1; clone_size: NA; v_call: TRBV5-5; j_call: TRBJ1-5; cdr3_aa: CASSPHRDRGNQPQHF; cdr3_nt: TGTGCCAGCAGCCCTCACCGGGACAGGGGCAATCAGCCCCAGCATTTT
d_call: NA; clone_size: many; v_call: TRBV18; j_call: TRBJ2-2; cdr3_aa: CASSPNQGDTGELFF; cdr3_nt: TGTGCCAGCTCACCGAACCAGGGAGACACCGGGGAGCTGTTTTTT
d_call: NA; clone_size: NA; v_call: TRBV7-9; j_call: TRBJ2-2; cdr3_aa: CASSDPVRELFF; cdr3_nt: TGTGCCAGCAGCGACCCCGTTAGGGAGCTGTTTTTT
d_call: TRBD2; clone_size: few; v_call: TRBV29-1; j_call: TRBJ2-5; cdr3_aa: CSVGRSSGAQETQYF; cdr3_nt: TGCAGCGTTGGACGTAGTAGCGGGGCACAAGAGACCCAGTACTTC
d_call: NA; clone_size: NA; v_call: TRBV28; j_call: TRBJ1-2; cdr3_aa: CASTSSRDGYTF; cdr3_nt: TGTGCCAGCACCTCATCAAGGGACGGCTACACCTTC
d_call: NA; clone_size: NA; v_call: TRBV19; j_call: TRBJ1-5; cdr3_aa: CASSAWFGNQPQHF; cdr3_nt: TGTGCCAGTAGTGCCTGGTTTGGCAATCAGCCCCAGCATTTT
d_call: NA; clone_size: many; v_call: TRBV7-2; j_call: TRBJ2-3; cdr3_aa: CASSLVRSGADTQYF; cdr3_nt: TGTGCCAGCAGCTTAGTCCGCTCCGGGGCAGATACGCAGTATTTT
d_call: NA; clone_size: few; v_call: TRBV7-9; j_call: TRBJ2-7; cdr3_aa: CASSWTRAGSSYEQYF; cdr3_nt: TGTGCCAGCAGCTGGACTCGCGCCGGTTCATCCTACGAGCAGTACTTC
d_call: NA; clone_size: few; v_call: TRBV6-6; j_call: TRBJ2-1; cdr3_aa: CASIGDEQFF; cdr3_nt: TGTGCCAGCATTGGGGATGAGCAGTTCTTC
d_call: NA; clone_size: many; v_call: TRBV19; j_call: TRBJ1-2; cdr3_aa: CASSMSRAVDYGYTF; cdr3_nt: TGTGCCAGTAGTATGTCTCGGGCGGTCGACTATGGCTACACCTTC
d_call: TRBD1; clone_size: many; v_call: TRBV18; j_call: TRBJ2-7; cdr3_aa: CASSLQGLNYEQYF; cdr3_nt: TGTGCCAGCTCCCTACAGGGGTTGAACTACGAGCAGTACTTC
d_call: NA; clone_size: NA; v_call: TRBV7-9; j_call: TRBJ2-5; cdr3_aa: CASSYEGAGETQYF; cdr3_nt: TGTGCCAGCAGCTATGAGGGGGCGGGGGAGACCCAGTACTTC
d_call: TRBD1; clone_size: few; v_call: TRBV5-1; j_call: TRBJ1-1; cdr3_aa: CASSRGQGEDTEAFF; cdr3_nt: TGCGCCAGCAGCCGGGGACAGGGGGAGGACACTGAAGCTTTCTTT
d_call: NA; clone_size: few; v_call: TRBV12-3/TRBV12-4; j_call: TRBJ2-1; cdr3_aa: CASSLKARTEQFF; cdr3_nt: TGTGCCAGCAGTTTAAAGGCCAGGACTGAGCAGTTCTTC
d_call: TRBD2; clone_size: few; v_call: TRBV19; j_call: TRBJ2-1; cdr3_aa: CASSVSGNYNEQFF; cdr3_nt: TGTGCCAGTAGTGTTAGCGGGAACTACAATGAGCAGTTCTTC
d_call: NA; clone_size: few; v_call: TRBV4-3; j_call: TRBJ2-2; cdr3_aa: CASSPGTITGELFF; cdr3_nt: TGCGCCAGCAGCCCCGGGACCATCACCGGGGAGCTGTTTTTT
d_call: NA; clone_size: many; v_call: TRBV7-2; j_call: TRBJ2-2; cdr3_aa: CASSNLEGGNTGELFF; cdr3_nt: TGTGCCAGCAGCAACCTAGAGGGGGGGAACACCGGGGAGCTGTTTTTT
d_call: TRBD2; clone_size: many; v_call: TRBV11-2; j_call: TRBJ2-5; cdr3_aa: CASSSQVAGRWETQYF; cdr3_nt: TGTGCCAGCAGCTCACAAGTAGCGGGGAGATGGGAGACCCAGTACTTC
d_call: TRBD1; clone_size: NA; v_call: TRBV12-3/TRBV12-4; j_call: TRBJ1-2; cdr3_aa: CASDPGQNYGYTF; cdr3_nt: TGTGCCAGCGACCCGGGACAGAACTATGGCTACACCTTC
d_call: NA; clone_size: NA; v_call: TRBV7-3; j_call: TRBJ2-5; cdr3_aa: CAGRSAGTGETQYF; cdr3_nt: TGTGCCGGGCGTTCGGCGGGAACGGGAGAGACCCAGTACTTC
d_call: NA; clone_size: few; v_call: TRBV7-6; j_call: TRBJ1-1; cdr3_aa: CASSLGEAGSPTEAFF; cdr3_nt: TGTGCCAGCAGCTTAGGAGAAGCGGGCAGTCCCACTGAAGCTTTCTTT
d_call: TRBD1; clone_size: many; v_call: TRBV11-2; j_call: TRBJ2-1; cdr3_aa: CASSLGDRVKNEQFF; cdr3_nt: TGTGCCAGCAGCTTAGGGGACAGGGTGAAAAATGAGCAGTTCTTC
d_call: NA; clone_size: NA; v_call: TRBV6-4; j_call: TRBJ2-2; cdr3_aa: CASSDGTTGELFF; cdr3_nt: TGTGCCAGCAGTGACGGGACCACCGGGGAGCTGTTTTTT
d_call: NA; clone_size: NA; v_call: TRBV15; j_call: TRBJ1-2; cdr3_aa: CATSRNQDNYGYTF; cdr3_nt: TGTGCCACCAGCAGAAACCAGGATAACTATGGCTACACCTTC
d_call: NA; clone_size: NA; v_call: TRBV11-3; j_call: TRBJ2-3; cdr3_aa: CASSLNGRTDTQYF; cdr3_nt: TGTGCCAGCAGCTTAAACGGCCGCACAGATACGCAGTATTTT
d_call: NA; clone_size: NA; v_call: TRBV18; j_call: TRBJ1-2; cdr3_aa: CASSPPAANYGYTF; cdr3_nt: TGTGCCAGCTCACCACCAGCAGCTAACTATGGCTACACCTTC
d_call: TRBD2; clone_size: many; v_call: TRBV7-2; j_call: TRBJ2-1; cdr3_aa: CASSLFTAGGGSEQFF; cdr3_nt: TGTGCCAGCAGCTTATTTACAGCGGGGGGGGGCAGTGAGCAGTTCTTC
d_call: NA; clone_size: few; v_call: TRBV12-3/TRBV12-4; j_call: TRBJ1-1; cdr3_aa: CASSSLGGSIAEAFF; cdr3_nt: TGTGCCAGCAGTTCCCTGGGGGGTTCGATCGCTGAAGCTTTCTTT
d_call: NA; clone_size: NA; v_call: TRBV12-3/TRBV12-4; j_call: TRBJ1-5; cdr3_aa: CASSTGKNQPQHF; cdr3_nt: TGTGCCAGCAGCACAGGGAAGAATCAGCCCCAGCATTTT
d_call: NA; clone_size: many; v_call: TRBV7-2; j_call: TRBJ1-1; cdr3_aa: CASSRWTRGNTEAFF; cdr3_nt: TGTGCCAGCAGCCGGTGGACCCGCGGGAACACTGAAGCTTTCTTT
d_call: TRBD2; clone_size: many; v_call: TRBV20-1; j_call: TRBJ2-1; cdr3_aa: CSARPTSGSLTYNEQFF; cdr3_nt: TGCAGTGCTAGACCGACTAGCGGGAGCCTGACCTACAATGAGCAGTTCTTC
d_call: NA; clone_size: many; v_call: TRBV7-2; j_call: TRBJ2-7; cdr3_aa: CASSSTGPYEQYF; cdr3_nt: TGTGCCAGCAGTTCCACAGGGCCCTACGAGCAGTACTTC
d_call: NA; clone_size: many; v_call: TRBV5-4; j_call: TRBJ1-2; cdr3_aa: CASSSTVSYGYTF; cdr3_nt: TGTGCCAGCAGCTCAACAGTATCGTATGGCTACACCTTC
d_call: NA; clone_size: few; v_call: TRBV7-8; j_call: TRBJ2-6; cdr3_aa: CASSLLGISGANVLTF; cdr3_nt: TGTGCCAGCAGCCTCCTCGGCATCTCTGGGGCCAACGTCCTGACTTTC
d_call: NA; clone_size: few; v_call: TRBV12-3/TRBV12-4; j_call: TRBJ1-5; cdr3_aa: CASSSRSGVGNQPQHF; cdr3_nt: TGTGCCAGCAGTTCGAGGTCCGGGGTAGGCAATCAGCCCCAGCATTTT
d_call: NA; clone_size: many; v_call: TRBV7-2; j_call: TRBJ2-7; cdr3_aa: CASSPTTYEQYF; cdr3_nt: TGTGCCAGCAGCCCTACAACCTACGAGCAGTACTTC
d_call: NA; clone_size: many; v_call: TRBV6-5; j_call: TRBJ1-6; cdr3_aa: CASSSRGQSSYNSPLHF; cdr3_nt: TGTGCCAGCAGTTCCCGGGGGCAGAGCTCCTATAATTCACCCCTCCACTTT